This TCR beta chain stems from a study of CD8 T cell repertoires and HIV-1 epitope variants. Across the study: Controls were a CMV, EBV and flu pool, Ebola AY9, and no peptide. IL-2, IL-7 and IL-15 were added on days 3 and 7 of approximately 10-day cultures.

On the immunoSEQ platform, TCR beta CDR3s were sequenced at survey depth. Sequenced by immunoSEQ multiplex PCR; TCRdb stores in-frame clones only, minus some. This sample has fewer than 6,000 clones, with over 60% found just once. Concerning this clone: Antigen unknown.

In germline, CDR1 is SNHLY, CDR2 FYNNEI. This CDR3 spans 14 amino acids. Trimming shortened V by 2 bases and J by 3 bases, and 10 bases separated the two germline ends. The V and J genes are TRBV2 and TRBJ2-5, with a possible D match to TRBD1 (5 bases). The sequenced sample consisted of cultured CD8+ T cells derived from PBMCs. This clonotype originated in a male donor with HIV. The CDR3, as DNA: TGTGCCAGCAGTGAACTTTTAGGGGAAGAGACCCAGTACTTC. Protein product: CASSELLGEETQYF.